This entry features one TCR beta chain sequence. Its antigen is as yet unknown. TCR beta rearrangements were amplified from peripheral blood genomic DNA. The ends lost 2 bases at V and 9 bases at J; junction bases unmatched: 6. The CDR3 length is 16 residues. Germline V gives CDR1 LNHDA, CDR2 SQIVND (reference sequence). A mixed TRB-A/B primer pool amplified rearranged TRB by multiplex touch-down PCR. TCRdb ran MiXCR on the multiplex PCR reads and lists one entry per CDR3 protein. The sample records about 420 distinct CDR3 sequences, over 30% being singletons. The entry originates in a study of T cell repertoires in aging, cancer and after chemotherapy. The wider study: Six age groups, ranging from 30 or younger to 70 or older, included the donors.

Study-wide findings and caveats: Thymic emigration or peripheral T cell expansion may be impaired by lymphoid organ infiltration in hematological cancer. In healthy donors, age-related TCR diversity loss mainly reflected lost richness. Median generation probability rose over the chemotherapy interval in each cancer cohort, suggesting rebound thymic output.

The genes are TRBV19 and TRBJ2-1; 14 bases are shared with TRBD2. The sample consisted of blood. The source is a human donor with a blood cancer. This chain's CDR3 is CASSIRTSGRLGEQFF. CDR3 DNA sequence: TGTGCCAGTAGTATAAGGACTAGCGGGAGGCTGGGTGAGCAGTTCTTC.